This T cell receptor beta chain is drawn from a study of T cells in Graves' hyperthyroidism and ophthalmopathy. Using around 10 ml of fresh peripheral blood, PBMCs were prepared. Amplification of TCR beta CDR3 regions was performed using RNA transcripts as template. Carried out on the TCR CDR3, a first-round RT-PCR used the HTBI primer set. TCRdb re-called the multiplex PCR reads with MiXCR, one entry per CDR3 protein. The sample contains roughly 570,000 distinct CDR3 sequences, 15% to 17% of which appear only once. This clonotype appeared many times. Germline V CDR1 and CDR2: MDHEN, SYDVKM. V lost 7 bases and J lost 5; bases outside the gene matches: 8. The CDR3 is made up of 14 amino acids.

The chain couples TRBV28 to TRBJ2-3, with 8 bases fitting TRBD1. This receptor was identified in a woman aged 25 to 45 with Graves' hyperthyroidism. Material: blood. CDR3 sequence reads: CASTVRGQGDTQYF. CDR3 DNA: TGTGCCAGCACTGTCAGGGGGCAAGGAGATACGCAGTATTTT.